The TCR beta chain under discussion was sequenced for a study of T cell responses to AZD1222 COVID-19 vaccine. Here immunoSEQ multiplex PCR was the method, and the copy in TCRdb shows in-frame clones only, minus some. Of fewer than 85,000 clones in the sample, approximately 90% were seen once. Germline V CDR1 and CDR2: SNHLY, FYNNEI. This CDR3 comprises 15 residues. V lost 5 bases to trimming and J lost 10 bases, with 18 bases between them. Sequenced here: peripheral blood, sampled 28 days after the second AZD1222 dose. The sequence came from an adult who received the AZD1222 COVID-19 vaccine. The chain employs TRBV2 and TRBJ1-6; TRBD1 is a possible D gene (5 bases). The CDR3 spells CASSTVGGIASPLHF. CDR3 in DNA: TGTGCCAGCAGTACTGTTGGGGGAATCGCCTCACCCCTCCACTTT.